This T cell receptor beta chain originates from a study of somatic mutations in cytotoxic T cells in rheumatoid arthritis. With respect to this clone: The antigen is unknown.

The CDR3 runs 15 residues. CDR1 is SGHRS and CDR2 is YFSETQ in the germline V gene. V was pared by 6 bases and J by 0 bases, with 13 bases between. Libraries were prepared by immunoSEQ multiplex PCR; TCRdb keeps only in-frame clonotypes and omits some of them. The sample consists of some 10,000 clones, over 65% of them appearing once. General study results and limits: TRBV07's slight underrepresentation, observed in rheumatoid arthritis patients, lacked adjustment for multiple comparisons. Clonality of CD8+ T cells, which was compared between rheumatoid arthritis patients and age-matched healthy controls, did not differ significantly.

This receptor was obtained from a man aged 55 to 70 in good health. The chain uses TRBV5-1 and TRBJ2-1; D uncertain. Material for sequencing was CD8+ T cells sorted from blood. The CDR3 coding sequence is TGCGCCAGCAAGAACGGGCAGAGCTCCTACAATGAGCAGTTCTTC. Translated, it gives CASKNGQSSYNEQFF. Full variable domain (rest looked up from reference TRBV5-1 and TRBJ2-1): KAGVTQTPRYLIKTRGQQVTLSCSPISGHRSVSWYQQTPGQGLQFLFEYFSETQRNKGNFPGRFSGRQFSNSRSEMNVSTLELGDSALYLCASKNGQSSYNEQFFGPGTRLTVL.